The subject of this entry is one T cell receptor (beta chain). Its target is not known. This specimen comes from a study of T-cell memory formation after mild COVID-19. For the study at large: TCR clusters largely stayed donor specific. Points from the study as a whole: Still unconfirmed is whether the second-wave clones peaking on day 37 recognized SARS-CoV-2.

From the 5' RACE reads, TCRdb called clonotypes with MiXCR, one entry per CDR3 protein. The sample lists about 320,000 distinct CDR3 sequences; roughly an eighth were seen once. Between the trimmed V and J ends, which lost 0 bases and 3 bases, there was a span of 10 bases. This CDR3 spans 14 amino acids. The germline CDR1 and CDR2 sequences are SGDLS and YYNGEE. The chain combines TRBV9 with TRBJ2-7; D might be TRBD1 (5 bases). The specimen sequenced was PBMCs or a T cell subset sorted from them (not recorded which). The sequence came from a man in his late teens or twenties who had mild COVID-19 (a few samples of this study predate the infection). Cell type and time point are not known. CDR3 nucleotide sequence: TGTGCCAGCAGCGTAGGCCCCGACAGCTACGAGCAGTACTTC. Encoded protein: CASSVGPDSYEQYF.